The clone carrying this TCR beta chain occurred many times. Its matching antigen is unknown. This entry comes from a study of CD8+CD57+ T cells in acquired aplastic anemia. The germline V gene encodes CDR1 SGDLS and CDR2 YYNGEE. With 0 bases removed from V and 0 bases from J, the gap between germline ends came to 9 bases. CDR3 length equals 15 residues. Investigators profiled TCR beta VDJ and CDR3 from genomic DNA template. TCRdb processed the reads anew with MiXCR; each CDR3 protein has one entry. The repertoire consists of roughly 260,000 distinct CDR3 sequences, with around 45% occurring once and the leading ten covering 7% to 9.5%. Overall study results and limits: There were roughly 28 CD8+ CDR3 sequences that occurred in both patients and controls. No significant difference in CD8+ Simpson's diversity was found between patients and controls.

Patients included in sequencing had previously demonstrated CD8+CD57+ cell expansion by flow cytometry. Each patient carried a diagnosis of severe acquired aplastic anemia. By the time of blood sampling, patients had still received no therapy. The J gene is TRBJ1-1, the V gene TRBV9; D is undetermined. This clonotype was obtained from a human donor with aplastic anemia. Sequencing used sorted CD4+, CD8+, or CD8+CD57+ T cells (not recorded which) from PBMCs. CDR3: CASSVASKMNTEAFF. DNA of the CDR3: TGTGCCAGCAGCGTAGCTAGCAAAATGAACACTGAAGCTTTCTTT.